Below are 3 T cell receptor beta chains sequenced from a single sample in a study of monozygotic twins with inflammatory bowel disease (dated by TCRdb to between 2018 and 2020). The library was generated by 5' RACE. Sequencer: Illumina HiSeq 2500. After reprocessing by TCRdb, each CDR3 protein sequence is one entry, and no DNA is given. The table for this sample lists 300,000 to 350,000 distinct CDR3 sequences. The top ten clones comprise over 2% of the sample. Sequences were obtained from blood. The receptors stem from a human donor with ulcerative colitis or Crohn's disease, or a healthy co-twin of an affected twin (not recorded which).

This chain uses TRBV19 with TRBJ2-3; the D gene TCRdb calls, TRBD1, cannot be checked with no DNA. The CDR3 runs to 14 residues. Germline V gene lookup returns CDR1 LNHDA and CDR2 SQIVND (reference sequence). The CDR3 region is CAAHRGARTDTQYF.

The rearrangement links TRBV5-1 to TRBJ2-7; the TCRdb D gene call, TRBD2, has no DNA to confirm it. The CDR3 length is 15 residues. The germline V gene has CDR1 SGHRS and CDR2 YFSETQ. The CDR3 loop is CASSLELARPYEQYF.

The CDR3 here is CASSLDGKETQYF. The chain employs TRBV6-2 or TRBV6-3 and TRBJ2-5. Germline V CDR1 and CDR2: MNHEY, SVGEGT. CDR3 length: 13 amino acids.